A selection of T cell receptor beta chains follows, all from one sample in a study of T cell responses to AZD1222 COVID-19 vaccine. Here immunoSEQ multiplex PCR was the method, and the copy in TCRdb shows in-frame clones only, minus some. The repertoire consists of about 180,000 clones, with roughly 94% occurring once and the leading ten covering 1.5% to 2%. The sample here was peripheral blood, taken 28 days after the second AZD1222 dose. The receptors were sampled from an adult who received the AZD1222 COVID-19 vaccine. Each CDR3 is given with its conserved first and last residue. The D gene is left open where the match is weak. Clone size, where shown, is once, few, many, or a class for clones that have expanded.

v_call: TRBV27; clone_size: .; d_call: TRBD1; j_call: TRBJ2-7; cdr3_aa: CASSEGQDSYEQYF; cdr3_nt: TGTGCCAGCAGTGAGGGACAGGATTCCTACGAGCAGTACTTC
v_call: TRBV19; clone_size: once; d_call: .; j_call: TRBJ1-1; cdr3_aa: CASGGTEAFF; cdr3_nt: TGTGCCTCGGGGGGCACTGAAGCTTTCTTT
v_call: TRBV5-1; clone_size: .; d_call: TRBD1; j_call: TRBJ2-7; cdr3_aa: CASSYGTGRNYEQYF; cdr3_nt: TGCGCCAGCAGCTATGGGACAGGGAGGAATTACGAGCAGTACTTC
v_call: TRBV4-3; clone_size: few; d_call: TRBD1; j_call: TRBJ2-7; cdr3_aa: CASSQEGTGGYEQYF; cdr3_nt: TGCGCCAGCAGCCAAGAGGGGACAGGGGGCTACGAGCAGTACTTC
v_call: TRBV7-8; clone_size: .; d_call: .; j_call: TRBJ2-7; cdr3_aa: CASSLAGMSYEQYF; cdr3_nt: TGTGCCAGCAGCTTAGCGGGGATGTCCTACGAGCAGTACTTC
v_call: TRBV19; clone_size: .; d_call: .; j_call: TRBJ1-2; cdr3_aa: CASSKLDTWGYGYTF; cdr3_nt: TGTGCCAGTAGTAAGCTGGACACCTGGGGCTATGGCTACACCTTC
v_call: TRBV6-6; clone_size: .; d_call: TRBD1; j_call: TRBJ2-7; cdr3_aa: CASSPGWGTGEREQYF; cdr3_nt: TGTGCCAGCAGCCCGGGGTGGGGGACAGGGGAGCGCGAGCAGTACTTC
v_call: TRBV11-2; clone_size: .; d_call: .; j_call: TRBJ2-7; cdr3_aa: CASSFPGPGEQYF; cdr3_nt: TGTGCCAGCAGCTTCCCAGGCCCCGGCGAGCAGTACTTC
v_call: TRBV6-5; clone_size: .; d_call: TRBD1; j_call: TRBJ2-3; cdr3_aa: CASSYGTGGTDTQYF; cdr3_nt: TGTGCCAGCAGTTACGGTACAGGGGGCACAGATACGCAGTATTTT
v_call: TRBV28; clone_size: .; d_call: .; j_call: TRBJ1-5; cdr3_aa: CATEGGGRGQPQHF; cdr3_nt: TGTGCCACCGAAGGGGGGGGGAGAGGACAGCCCCAGCATTTT
v_call: TRBV7-9; clone_size: .; d_call: TRBD1; j_call: TRBJ1-2; cdr3_aa: CASSLDYNRGLHYGYTF; cdr3_nt: TGTGCCAGCAGCTTAGACTATAACAGGGGGCTTCACTATGGCTACACCTTC
v_call: TRBV11-2; clone_size: .; d_call: TRBD1; j_call: TRBJ1-1; cdr3_aa: CASRQLGQGYRNTEAFF; cdr3_nt: TGTGCCAGCAGACAATTAGGACAGGGCTATAGGAACACTGAAGCTTTCTTT
v_call: TRBV7-3; clone_size: .; d_call: TRBD1; j_call: TRBJ1-1; cdr3_aa: CASSQDRGTEAFF; cdr3_nt: TGTGCCAGCAGCCAGGACAGGGGTACTGAAGCTTTCTTT
v_call: TRBV3-1/TRBV3-2; clone_size: .; d_call: .; j_call: TRBJ1-1; cdr3_aa: CASSQLGYDTEAFF; cdr3_nt: TGTGCCAGCAGCCAGTTGGGGTACGACACTGAAGCTTTCTTT